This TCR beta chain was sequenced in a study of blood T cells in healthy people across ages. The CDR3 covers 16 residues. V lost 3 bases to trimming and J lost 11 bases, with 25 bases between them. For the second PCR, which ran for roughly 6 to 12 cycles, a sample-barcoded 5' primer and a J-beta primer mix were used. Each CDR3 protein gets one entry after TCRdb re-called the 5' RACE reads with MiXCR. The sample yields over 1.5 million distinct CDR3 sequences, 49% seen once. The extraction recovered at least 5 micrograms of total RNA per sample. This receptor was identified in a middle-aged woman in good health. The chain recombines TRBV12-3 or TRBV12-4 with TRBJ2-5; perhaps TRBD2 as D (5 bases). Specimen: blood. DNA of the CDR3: TGTGCCAGCAGTTTTTTACTCGACAACCCGAGCGGTGAGCAGTACTTC. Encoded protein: CASSFLLDNPSGEQYF.